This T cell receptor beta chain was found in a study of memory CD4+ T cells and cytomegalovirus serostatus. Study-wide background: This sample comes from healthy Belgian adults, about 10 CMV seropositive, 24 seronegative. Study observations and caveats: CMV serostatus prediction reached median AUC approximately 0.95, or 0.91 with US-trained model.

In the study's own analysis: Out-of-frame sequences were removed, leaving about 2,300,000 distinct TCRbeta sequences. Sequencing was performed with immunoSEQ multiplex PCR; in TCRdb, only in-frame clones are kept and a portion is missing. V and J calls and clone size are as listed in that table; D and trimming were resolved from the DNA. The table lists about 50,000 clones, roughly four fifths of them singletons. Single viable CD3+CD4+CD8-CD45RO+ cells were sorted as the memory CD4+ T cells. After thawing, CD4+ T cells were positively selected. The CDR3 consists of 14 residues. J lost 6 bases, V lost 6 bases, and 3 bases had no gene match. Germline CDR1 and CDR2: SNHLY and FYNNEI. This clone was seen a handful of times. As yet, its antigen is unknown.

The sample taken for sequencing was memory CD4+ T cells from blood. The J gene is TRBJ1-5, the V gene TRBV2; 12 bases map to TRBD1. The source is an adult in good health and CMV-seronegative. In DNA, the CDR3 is TGTGCCAGCAGAGGGACAGGGGGCGTTCAGCCCCAGCATTTT. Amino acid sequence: CASRGTGGVQPQHF. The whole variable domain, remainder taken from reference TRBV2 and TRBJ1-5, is EPEVTQTPSHQVTQMGQEVILRCVPISNHLYFYWYRQILGQKVEFLVSFYNNEISEKSEIFDDQFSVERPDGSNFTLKIRSTKLEDSAMYFCASRGTGGVQPQHFGDGTRLSIL.